Here is one T cell receptor beta chain with its context. In the authors' workflow: Using reference gene primer amplification, nucleated cell counts were estimated. Repertoires were generated with immunoSEQ multiplex PCR, while TCRdb's copy carries only in-frame clones and drops some. That table is the source of V, J and clone size, and D and trimming were worked out from the DNA. This table holds around 70,000 clones, approximately 78% found once. Between the trimmed V and J ends, which lost 3 bases and 0 bases, there was a span of 13 bases. The germline gives CDR1 SGHKS, CDR2 YYEKEE (reference sequence). This CDR3 is built from 17 residues. The data stem from a study of blood T cell repertoires in COVID-19. Across the whole study: Sources were T cells, B-cell-depleted T cells, or PBMCs; the material itself was cDNA or gDNA.

This chain joins TRBV5-5 and TRBJ2-6, with D possibly being TRBD2 (5 bases). Material: peripheral blood. This TCR was recovered from an elderly woman with active or convalescent COVID-19. This CDR3 is CASSSQAGLSGANVLTF. CDR3 sequence (DNA): TGTGCCAGCAGCTCCCAGGCCGGACTCTCTGGGGCCAACGTCCTGACTTTC.